These 8 T cell receptor beta chains share one sample of origin, sequenced in a study of T-cell reconstitution after alpha-beta-depleted transplantation in children. This sample's TCRbeta library carried unique molecular identifier barcodes. TCRdb recomputed calls from the PCR reads with MiXCR, one row per CDR3 protein. The sample includes 6,500 or so distinct CDR3 sequences, around 10% of them seen just once. This specimen was PBMCs, mostly from graft donor cells, taken 180 days after TCRalphabeta/CD19-depleted stem cell transplant. The receptors stem from a child in the first two years of life who had a stem cell transplant for acute myeloid leukemia, so the T cells may come from the graft donor.

In this sample, this clonotype turned up many times. This sequence joins TRBV7-3 and TRBJ2-2; D is ambiguous. This CDR3 region has 14 residues. The V and J ends lost 1 base and 4 bases respectively, with 7 bases between them. Germline CDR1 reads SGHTA; CDR2 reads FQGTGA. CDR3 nucleotides: TGTGCCAGCAGCTTAAATCCCGTCACCGGGGAGCTGTTTTTT. It specifies CASSLNPVTGELFF.

This clonotype has a count of ten or more. CDR3 region: CASSLGAGAADTQYF. For the CDR3, the DNA is TGTGCCAGCAGCTTGGGTGCGGGAGCAGCAGATACGCAGTATTTT. This chain uses TRBV5-6 with TRBJ2-3; TRBD2 matches at 7 bases. V dropped 0 bases and J dropped 4; count of bases not matched to a gene: 5. This CDR3 is 15 amino acids long. The V gene's germline CDR1 is SGHDT and CDR2 YYEEEE.

This clonotype was recorded at least ten times. At one boundary the junction diverges from the germline segment, which might be a read error. The rearrangement uses TRBV7-7 and TRBJ2-1, with 13 nucleotides matching TRBD2. Germline CDR1 and CDR2: SSHAT and FNYEAQ (reference sequence). The CDR3 is 15 amino acids. CDR3 region: CASSQLAGGQNEQFF. The CDR3 bases are TGTGCTAGCAGCCAACTAGCGGGAGGGCAGAATGAGCAGTTCTTC.

This clonotype was found many times. CDR3 DNA: TGTGCCACCCGGTGGGGCAGAACTGAATCACCCCTCCACTTT. Protein product: CATRWGRTESPLHF. The chain recombines TRBV5-5 with TRBJ1-6, with D possibly being TRBD1 (5 bases). Trimming removed 9 bases at V and 10 bases at J, with 20 bases between. The CDR3 is 14 amino acids. CDR1 and CDR2 (germline): SGHKS, YYEKEE (reference sequence).

This clonotype was recorded many times. In nucleotides, the CDR3 is TGTGCCAGCACCCTAGGGAGGTACACAGATACGCAGTATTTT. It codes for CASTLGRYTDTQYF. The chain uses TRBV12-3 or TRBV12-4 and TRBJ2-3; TRBD2 might be the D (6 bases). The CDR3 sequence is 14 residues long. Trimming took off 7 bases at V and 2 bases at J, with 13 bases between the two ends.

This clonotype was seen repeatedly, ten times or more. The rearrangement uses TRBV28 and TRBJ2-7; D gene uncertain. This CDR3 has 14 amino acids. From germline, CDR1 is MDHEN and CDR2 SYDVKM. V lost 6 bases and J lost 6, with 18 bases in between. CDR3 in DNA: TGTGCCAGCAGCGGTATACGAAAAGGAACCGAGCAGTACTTC. As protein: CASSGIRKGTEQYF.

This clonotype was detected ten times or more. The J gene is TRBJ2-7, the V gene TRBV2, with 7 bases fitting TRBD2. The germline gives CDR1 SNHLY, CDR2 FYNNEI. V trimming: 4 bases; J trimming: 7 bases; junction bases outside the gene matches: 4. This CDR3 is built from 12 residues. The CDR3 protein is CASSAGRGEQYF. CDR3 DNA: TGTGCCAGCAGTGCAGGGAGGGGAGAGCAGTACTTC.

This clonotype was detected many times. J is TRBJ2-5 and V is TRBV7-2; 7 positions agree with TRBD1. CDR3 length: 15 residues. Germline V gene sequence: CDR1 SGHTA, CDR2 FQGNSA. Trimming took 4 bases from V and 1 from J; bases not matched to a gene: 6. The CDR3 loop is CASSSRTGAQETQYF. CDR3 nucleotide sequence: TGTGCCAGCAGCTCCCGCACAGGGGCCCAAGAGACCCAGTACTTC.